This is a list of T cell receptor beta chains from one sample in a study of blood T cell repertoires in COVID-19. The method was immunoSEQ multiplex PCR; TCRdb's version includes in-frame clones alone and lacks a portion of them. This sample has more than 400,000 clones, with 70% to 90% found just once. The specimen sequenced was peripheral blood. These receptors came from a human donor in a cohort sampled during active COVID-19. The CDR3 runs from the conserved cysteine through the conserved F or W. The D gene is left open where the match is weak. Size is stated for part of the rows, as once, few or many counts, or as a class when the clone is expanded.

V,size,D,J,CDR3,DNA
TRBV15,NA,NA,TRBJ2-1,CATSRVRNEQFF,TGTGCCACCAGCAGAGTCCGCAATGAGCAGTTCTTC
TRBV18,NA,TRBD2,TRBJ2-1,CASSPRGVAGVNEQFF,TGTGCCAGCTCACCACGGGGAGTAGCGGGAGTAAATGAGCAGTTCTTC
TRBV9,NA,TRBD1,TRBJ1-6,CASSRGTGSLGDSPLHF,TGTGCCAGCAGCCGAGGGACAGGGAGTCTCGGCGATTCACCCCTCCACTTT
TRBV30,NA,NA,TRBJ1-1,CAWRTGRGTEAFF,TGTGCCTGGAGAACCGGGAGAGGGACTGAAGCTTTCTTT
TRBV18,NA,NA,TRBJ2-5,CASSPLSQGTQYF,TGTGCCAGCTCACCCCTCTCCCAGGGGACCCAGTACTTC
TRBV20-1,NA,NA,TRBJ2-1,CLGAGANEQFF,TGCCTTGGGGCAGGGGCGAATGAGCAGTTCTTC
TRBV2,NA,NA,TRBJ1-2,CASSGGGSYTF,TGTGCCAGCAGTGGCGGGGGGAGCTACACCTTC
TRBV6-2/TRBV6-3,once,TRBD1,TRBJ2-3,CASSYSGTAPDTQYF,TGTGCCAGCAGTTACTCAGGGACAGCACCAGATACGCAGTATTTT
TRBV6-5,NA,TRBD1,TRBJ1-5,CASSDGTGRNQPQHF,TGTGCCAGCAGCGATGGGACAGGACGTAATCAGCCCCAGCATTTT
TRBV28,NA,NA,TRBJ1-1,CASSLWSQRGNTEAFF,TGTGCCAGCAGTTTATGGTCGCAACGAGGTAACACTGAAGCTTTCTTT
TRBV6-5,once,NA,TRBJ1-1,CASSRTEEGEAFF,TGTGCCAGCAGCAGAACAGAGGAGGGTGAAGCTTTCTTT
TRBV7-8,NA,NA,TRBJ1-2,CASSLGRGAGGYTF,TGTGCCAGCAGCCTGGGGAGGGGCGCAGGGGGCTACACCTTC
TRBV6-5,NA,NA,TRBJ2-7,CAAAVAFEQYF,TGTGCCGCGGCAGTAGCTTTCGAGCAGTACTTC
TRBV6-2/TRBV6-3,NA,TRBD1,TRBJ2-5,CASSPQGTQLETQYF,TGTGCCAGCAGTCCACAGGGGACGCAGTTAGAGACCCAGTACTTC
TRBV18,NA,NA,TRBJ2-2,CASSPVGGTNTGELFF,TGTGCCAGCTCACCCGTTGGAGGTACGAACACCGGGGAGCTGTTTTTT
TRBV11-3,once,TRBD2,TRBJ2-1,CASSLRSASGRVSSYNEQFF,TGTGCCAGCAGCTTAAGATCGGCTAGCGGGAGGGTCAGCTCCTACAATGAGCAGTTCTTC
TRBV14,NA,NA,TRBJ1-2,CASSQDVGGRFYGYTF,TGTGCCAGCAGCCAAGATGTGGGAGGACGGTTCTATGGCTACACCTTC
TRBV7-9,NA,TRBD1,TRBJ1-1,CASSPGTGRNTEAFF,TGTGCCAGCAGCCCGGGGACAGGGAGGAACACTGAAGCTTTCTTT
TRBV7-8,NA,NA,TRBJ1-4,CASSLGQNNEKLFF,TGTGCCAGCAGCTTAGGACAGAATAATGAAAAACTGTTTTTT
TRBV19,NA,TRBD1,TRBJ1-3,CASSDDRAIAGNTIYF,TGTGCCAGTAGTGACGACAGGGCAATTGCTGGAAACACCATATATTTT
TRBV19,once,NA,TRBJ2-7,CASTHSGGIEQYF,TGTGCCAGTACCCATAGCGGAGGTATCGAGCAGTACTTC
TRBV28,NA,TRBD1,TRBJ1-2,CASSIIRTGGNGYTF,TGTGCCAGCAGTATTATCCGGACAGGGGGGAATGGCTACACCTTC
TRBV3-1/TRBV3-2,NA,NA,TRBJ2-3,CASSPLPVYTDTQYF,TGTGCCAGCAGTCCACTCCCGGTCTACACAGATACGCAGTATTTT
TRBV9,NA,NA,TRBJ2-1,CASSVRGSSYNEQFF,TGTGCCAGCAGCGTACGGGGTAGCTCCTACAATGAGCAGTTCTTC
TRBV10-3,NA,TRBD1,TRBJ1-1,CAISGGTGANTEAFF,TGTGCCATCAGTGGGGGGACAGGGGCGAACACTGAAGCTTTCTTT
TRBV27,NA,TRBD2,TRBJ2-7,CASSVAGAYEQYF,TGTGCCAGCAGTGTGGCGGGGGCCTACGAGCAGTACTTC
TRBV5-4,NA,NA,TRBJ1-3,CASSFESHSGNTIYF,TGTGCCAGCAGCTTCGAGAGCCACTCTGGAAACACCATATATTTT
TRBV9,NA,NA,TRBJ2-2,CASSVAPAEANTGELFF,TGTGCCAGCAGCGTAGCTCCGGCGGAGGCGAACACCGGGGAGCTGTTTTTT
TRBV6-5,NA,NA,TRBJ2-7,CASSYGGSRDEQYF,TGTGCCAGCAGTTACGGGGGGAGTAGGGACGAGCAGTACTTC